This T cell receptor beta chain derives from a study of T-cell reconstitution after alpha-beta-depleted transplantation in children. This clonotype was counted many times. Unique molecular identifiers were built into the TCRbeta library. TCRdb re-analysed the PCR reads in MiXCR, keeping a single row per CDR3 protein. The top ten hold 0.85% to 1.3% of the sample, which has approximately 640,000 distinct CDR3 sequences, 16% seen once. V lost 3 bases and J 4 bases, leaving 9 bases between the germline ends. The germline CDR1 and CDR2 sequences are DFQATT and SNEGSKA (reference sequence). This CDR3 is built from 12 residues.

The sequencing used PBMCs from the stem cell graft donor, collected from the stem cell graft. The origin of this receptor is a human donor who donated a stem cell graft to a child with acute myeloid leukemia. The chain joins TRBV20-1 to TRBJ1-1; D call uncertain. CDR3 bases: TGCAGTGCTAGTAGGGAGCTCACTGAAGCTTTCTTT. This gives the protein CSASRELTEAFF.